These 23 T cell receptor beta chains originate from one sample sequenced in a study of T cell repertoires in cytomegalovirus infection. MiXCR, applied by TCRdb to the reads, yields one record per CDR3 protein. The data show over 100,000 distinct CDR3 sequences, with about 17% seen just once and 8% held by the top ten. Sequenced sample: PBMCs. Source of these receptors: a human donor in good health (CMV status not recorded). Some clones in this sample may be carry-over from other donors' samples.

The gene calls are TRBV30 and TRBJ2-3, with D possibly being TRBD1 or TRBD2 (6 bases each). The CDR3 runs to 15 residues. Germline loops: CDR1 GTSNPN, CDR2 SVGIG (reference sequence). Trimming pared 3 bases from V and 0 bases from J, leaving 13 bases between. The CDR3: CAWRVQGLSTDTQYF. The DNA for the CDR3 is TGTGCCTGGAGAGTACAGGGACTTAGCACAGATACGCAGTATTTT.

This clonotype came up many times. The chain carries TRBV7-9 and TRBJ2-6; TRBD2 is a possible D gene (5 bases). V was pared by 7 bases and J by 2 bases, with 9 bases between. This CDR3 has 14 amino acids. Germline-derived CDR1 and CDR2 are SEHNR and FQNEAQ (reference sequence). The CDR3 DNA sequence: TGTGCCAGCATCCCGAGGGCTGGGGCCAACGTCCTGACTTTC. Translating gives CASIPRAGANVLTF.

This clonotype turned up a few times. CDR3 in amino acids: CSVVVEYGYTF. The CDR3 nucleotides are TGCAGCGTTGTTGTGGAATATGGCTACACCTTC. The gene calls are TRBV29-1 and TRBJ1-2, with D unclear. V lost 4 bases and J 5 bases, leaving 8 bases between the germline ends. Germline lookup yields CDR1 SQVTM and CDR2 ANQGSEA. This CDR3 contains 11 residues.

The chain links TRBV12-3 or TRBV12-4 to TRBJ1-1; D ambiguous. CDR3 size: 11 residues. Trimming removed 8 bases from V and 8 bases from J, with 12 bases in between. The CDR3 sequence: CASGVGTEAFF. The CDR3 nucleotides read TGTGCCAGCGGTGTGGGCACCGAAGCTTTCTTT.

This clonotype was detected ten times or more. The chain couples TRBV28 to TRBJ2-2; maybe TRBD2 (5 bases). The germline V and J ends were trimmed by 8 bases and 5 bases, with 9 bases remaining between them. This CDR3 contains 12 residues. CDR1 and CDR2 (germline): MDHEN, SYDVKM. The CDR3 bases are TGTGCCAGCTCCCGGGGTACCGGGGAGCTGTTTTTT. This encodes CASSRGTGELFF.

The genes are TRBV12-3 or TRBV12-4 and TRBJ1-2; D is possibly TRBD1 (6 bases). The CDR3 sequence is 12 residues long. Between the trimmed V and J ends, which lost 5 bases and 7 bases, there was a span of 11 bases. The CDR3 region is CASSPDSSGYTF. CDR3 sequence (DNA): TGTGCCAGCAGTCCGGACAGTAGTGGCTACACCTTC.

Worth noting for this clonotype: A much larger clone sits a single nucleotide away, making a read error possible. The gene calls are TRBV12-3 or TRBV12-4 and TRBJ2-3; no clear D gene. The CDR3 consists of 13 residues. Trimming took 7 bases from V and 4 from J, leaving 12 bases between them. CDR3 sequence (DNA): TGTGCCAGCAACATGGGGTTAGCAGATACGCAGTATTTT. It specifies CASNMGLADTQYF.

A few counts support this clonotype. V is TRBV12-3 or TRBV12-4 and J is TRBJ1-2; D not resolved. Between the trimmed V and J ends, which lost 3 bases and 4 bases, there was a span of 12 bases. This CDR3 contains 14 residues. CDR3 sequence (DNA): TGTGCCAGCAGTTTTGGTGGTAAAAGCTATGGCTACACCTTC. Translation gives CASSFGGKSYGYTF.

Ten or more counts support this clonotype. The chain uses TRBV12-3 or TRBV12-4 and TRBJ2-7; 7 nucleotides match TRBD1. V lost 5 bases and J lost 6; bases outside the gene matches: 13. The CDR3 has 15 residues. As DNA, the CDR3 is TGTGCCAGCAGTCAATGGGACAGCCGCTTACCCGAGCAGTACTTC. Protein sequence: CASSQWDSRLPEQYF.

This clonotype appeared many times. The V call is TRBV2, the J call TRBJ1-1; no clear D gene. This CDR3 region has 14 residues. With 5 bases removed from V and 2 bases from J, the gap between germline ends came to 12 bases. Germline assignment: CDR1 SNHLY and CDR2 FYNNEI. The CDR3 reads CASSLRTVNTEAFF. The CDR3, as DNA: TGTGCCAGCAGTCTTCGGACGGTTAACACTGAAGCTTTCTTT.

This chain links TRBV18 with TRBJ2-7; TRBD1 or TRBD2 may be the D gene (7 bases each). Trimming removed 2 bases from V and 6 bases from J, with 20 bases in between. The V gene's germline CDR1 is KGHSH and CDR2 LQKENI. The CDR3 has 16 amino acids. In nucleotides, the CDR3 is TGTGCCAGCTCACCATTGGGGCAGGGGGGGTCTTCCGAGCAGTACTTC. Translation: CASSPLGQGGSSEQYF.

The rearrangement uses TRBV29-1 and TRBJ1-5, with 8 bases identical to TRBD1. This CDR3 contains 15 residues. Trimming took 6 bases from V and 2 from J; bases not matched to a gene: 9. Germline assignment: CDR1 SQVTM and CDR2 ANQGSEA. The CDR3 nucleotides are TGCAGCGTCCAAGAGGCAGGGGGCGGCAATCAGCCCCAGCATTTT. The encoded protein is CSVQEAGGGNQPQHF.

This clonotype was recorded a few times. The chain employs TRBV11-2 and TRBJ2-3, with 9 bases that match TRBD2. Germline CDR1 reads SGHAT; CDR2 reads FQNNGV. CDR3 length equals 17 residues. The V gene end was trimmed by 5 bases and the J gene end by 2 bases; junction bases not matched to a gene: 11. CDR3 DNA: TGTGCCAGCAGCCGAACCTTAGCGGGGGCCGTCACAGATACGCAGTATTTT. Its protein is CASSRTLAGAVTDTQYF.

The rearrangement uses TRBV9 and TRBJ1-1; 8 nucleotides line up with TRBD1. The germline CDR1 and CDR2 sequences are SGDLS and YYNGEE. Trimming cost V 3 bases and J 1 base; bases outside gene matches: 5. CDR3 length: 15 amino acids. The CDR3 sequence is CASSAGQGANTEAFF. CDR3 bases: TGTGCCAGCAGCGCGGGGCAGGGGGCGAACACTGAAGCTTTCTTT.

The table lists this clonotype with many counts. The J gene is TRBJ2-3, the V gene TRBV2; no clear D. Germline loops: CDR1 SNHLY, CDR2 FYNNEI. Trimming cost V 2 bases and J 1 base, with 13 bases left between them. CDR3 length: 16 residues. CDR3 region: CASSERRLWGTDTQYF. CDR3 sequence (DNA): TGTGCCAGCAGTGAAAGGAGACTTTGGGGCACAGATACGCAGTATTTT.

This clonotype came up many times. V and J are TRBV7-3 and TRBJ1-6; D is uncertain. The length of the CDR3 is 15 residues. The germline V gene encodes CDR1 SGHTA and CDR2 FQGTGA. V lost 2 bases, J lost 4 bases, and 9 bases lay in between. CDR3 sequence reads: CASSLYVGYNSPLHF. The CDR3 nucleotides read TGTGCCAGCAGCTTATACGTCGGGTATAATTCACCCCTCCACTTT.

This clonotype occurred a few times. The V call is TRBV7-9, the J call TRBJ2-5; D remains unclear. The CDR3 totals 15 residues. Per the germline V gene, CDR1 is SEHNR and CDR2 is FQNEAQ (reference sequence). V was clipped by 0 bases and J by 0 bases, with 8 bases between them. The CDR3 is CASSLARMYQETQYF. CDR3 bases: TGTGCCAGCAGCTTAGCGAGGATGTACCAAGAGACCCAGTACTTC.

This clonotype was observed a few times. The V gene is TRBV7-9, the J gene TRBJ2-3; the D call may be TRBD1 or TRBD2 (5 bases each). The CDR3 spans 13 residues. The germline V gene has CDR1 SEHNR and CDR2 FQNEAQ (reference sequence). The ends were cut back, 7 bases at V and 5 bases at J, with 13 bases in the middle. The CDR3 loop reads CASTTEGRDTQYF. In nucleotides, the CDR3 is TGTGCCAGCACCACAGAGGGACGAGATACGCAGTATTTT.

V gene TRBV18 combines with J gene TRBJ2-3, with 10 bases that match TRBD2. This CDR3 contains 15 residues. J was trimmed by 1 base and V by 4 bases; bases with no gene match: 2. Germline lookup yields CDR1 KGHSH and CDR2 LQKENI. In DNA, the CDR3 is TGTGCCAGCTCACGTACTAGCGGGGGCACAGATACGCAGTATTTT. Amino acid sequence: CASSRTSGGTDTQYF.

This clonotype appeared many times. This rearrangement joins TRBV4-2 to TRBJ1-2, with 7 positions matching TRBD1. In germline, CDR1 is LGHNA, CDR2 YNFKEQ. The CDR3 covers 14 residues. J lost 10 bases, V lost 0 bases, and 8 bases had no gene match. This chain's CDR3 is CASSQEGQGEDYTF. CDR3 DNA sequence: TGTGCCAGCAGCCAAGAAGGGCAGGGGGAGGACTACACCTTC.

V gene TRBV11-2 combines with J gene TRBJ2-2; TRBD1 might be the D (6 bases). Between the trimmed V and J ends, which lost 1 base and 6 bases, there was a span of 18 bases. Germline V gene data show CDR1 as SGHAT and CDR2 as FQNNGV. The CDR3 contains 17 residues. CDR3 protein: CASSLGWGNRVAGELFF. The CDR3 nucleotides are TGTGCCAGCAGCTTAGGATGGGGAAACAGGGTGGCCGGGGAGCTGTTTTTT.

As for this clonotype: It may be a read error: a sequence one base away is much more abundant. The chain has TRBV7-2 and TRBJ1-1; D gene ambiguous. Germline V gene lookup returns CDR1 SGHTA and CDR2 FQGNSA. The CDR3 is made up of 15 amino acids. This CDR3 is CASNLNQPPNTEAFF. In DNA form, the CDR3 reads TGTGCCAGCAACTTAAATCAGCCTCCGAACACTGAAGCTTTCTTT.

This clonotype was seen more than once but under ten times. The rearrangement uses TRBV6-2 or TRBV6-3 and TRBJ1-2; D gene ambiguous. The CDR3 has 10 residues. V lost 8 bases to trimming and J lost 6 bases, with 7 bases between them. Germline loops: CDR1 MNHEY, CDR2 SVGEGT. CDR3 bases: TGTGCCAGCTCAGGAGATGGCTACACCTTC. Its translation: CASSGDGYTF.